This TCR beta chain was observed in a study of follicular helper T cells after annual influenza vaccination (dated by TCRdb to about 2017). Notes on the research overall: Blood was drawn on days 0, 7 and 28 after each seasonal influenza vaccination. To look at recall of cTfh clones, some subjects were tracked through successive annual vaccinations covering the 2013-2014, 2014-2015 and 2015-2016 seasons. One week after vaccination, a second recruited cohort of roughly eleven subjects (Table S1) displayed a similar ICOS+CD38+ cTfh response. Multi-year samples were obtained from roughly 6 subjects, with two vaccination seasons covered for a few subjects and three seasons covered for two subjects. Samples from 2013-2014 were cryopreserved, whereas samples from about 2015 were processed immediately after collection.

Receptor libraries were prepared by the immunoSEQ multiplex PCR assay. Adaptive Biotechnologies handled the TCRB amplification, library preparation, sequencing and preliminary bioinformatics at Survey level resolution. For the original study's pipeline: In R, clonality was calculated as 1 minus the normalized Shannon entropy, and the Gini index was computed using the R package ineq. Overlap score was the summed counts of shared sequences divided by total counts of all sequences in both compared samples. Significance of shared clonotypes was assessed by Fisher's exact test, with a theoretical repertoire of 10^7 TCRB sequences assumed. TCRdb re-hosts the immuneACCESS table, in-frame sequences only. Its copies lack some clones; in the studies checked, an unresolved V gene accounts for under half of them, and the cause for the rest is not known. The DNA was the basis for D and trimming; V, J and clone size are from that table. A total of about 10,000 clones appear in this sample, more than 60% of them only once. Around 0.87% of the sample is in the top ten clones.

Comments on this clone: Its antigen remains unidentified. Qualities for individual bases were not recorded, and no much larger clone is one base off.

Study-wide conclusions, independent of this receptor: ICOS+CD38+ cTfh clonality correlated with the frequency of that population, and its change correlated with the change in circulating plasmablast frequency. Day 7 ICOS+CD38+ clones were most often found later in ICOS-CD38- cTfh, suggesting that subset may serve as a memory reservoir. In the assessment of influenza clone enrichment, the possibility that the much larger non-cTfh compartments were undersampled could not be ruled out. Productive TCRB sequences were recovered from only about 8.5-23% of analyzed cells, so rare clonotypes could not be sampled. With successive annual vaccinations, a recurrent oligoclonal ICOS+CD38+ cTfh response was recalled, and this response contained tetramer and AIM influenza-specific clonotypes.

Adults received seasonal inactivated influenza vaccine (Fluvarix), and TCRB sequencing tracked sorted blood CD4 subsets before and after vaccination. To be eligible, subjects had to live in the community and must not have received influenza vaccine in the previous 6 months. Exclusions included influenza vaccine contraindications, substance abuse, HIV/AIDS, active malignancy, immunomodulatory medication and active illness such as respiratory infection. Between roughly 35 and 110 mL of blood was sampled per time point. Ficoll-Paque PLUS or SepMate separation was used to isolate PBMC. As a comparison non-Tfh subset, CXCR5- memory CD4 T cells were sorted. Cell subsets were sorted from PBMC on a BD FACS Aria before DNA extraction. The sample was CXCR5- memory CD4+ T cells sorted from blood, taken 6 weeks after influenza vaccination. The intended sense of this specimen's cell subset or site label: CXCR5- memory CD4 T cells. This sequence originates from an adult who received the influenza vaccine.

The CDR3 corresponds to CASSGQGRSGELFF. The base sequence is TGTGCCAGTAGTGGACAGGGGCGGTCCGGGGAGCTGTTTTTT. The rearrangement combines TRBV19 with TRBJ2-2; TRBD1 aligns with 9 central bases. CDR1 and CDR2, looked up from the germline V gene (reference sequence), are LNHDA and SQIVND. Trimming leaves V shorter by 5 bases and J shorter by 6 bases, with the junction holding 4 bases beyond the gene matches. Spanning cysteine to phenylalanine, the CDR3 consists of 14 amino acids. The entry retains the CDR3 DNA only, 42 bases that are in frame from base 1.